What follows are 13 T cell receptor beta chains derived from one specimen sequenced in a study of T cell repertoires in cytomegalovirus infection. TCRdb re-analysed the reads in MiXCR, keeping a single row per CDR3 protein. The sample yields about 150,000 distinct CDR3 sequences, 23% seen once. Sequencing was performed on PBMCs. These receptors originate from a human donor in good health (CMV status not recorded). Some clones in this sample may be carry-over from other donors' samples.

At least ten counts were recorded for this clonotype. The V call is TRBV7-8, the J call TRBJ1-4, with D maybe TRBD1 (6 bases). Germline CDR1 is SGHVS and CDR2 is FQNEAQ. CDR3 length equals 16 residues. The V end lost 5 bases, the J end lost 3 bases, and 16 bases lay between the germline ends. CDR3: CASSPLTGRSNEKLFF. The CDR3 DNA reads as TGTGCCAGCAGCCCGCTAACAGGGAGGTCTAATGAAAAACTGTTTTTT.

The V and J genes are TRBV28 and TRBJ1-2; D is ambiguous. Germline CDR1 reads MDHEN; CDR2 reads SYDVKM. The V end lost 5 bases, the J end lost 0 bases, and 7 bases lay between the germline ends. CDR3 size: 13 residues. CDR3 sequence: CASSTRTNYGYTF. The CDR3 coding sequence is TGTGCCAGCAGTACCAGGACTAACTATGGCTACACCTTC.

This clonotype was picked up many times. This chain uses TRBV7-8 with TRBJ2-1, with D perhaps being TRBD1 or TRBD2 (6 bases each). CDR3 length equals 16 residues. In germline, CDR1 is SGHVS, CDR2 FQNEAQ. V lost 5 bases, J lost 0 bases, and 14 bases lay in between. The CDR3, as DNA: TGTGCCAGCAGCGGGGGGCTGAGTATCTCCTACAATGAGCAGTTCTTC. This codes for CASSGGLSISYNEQFF.

This clonotype was counted ten times or more. The CDR3 DNA sequence: TGTGCCAGCAGCCCCGGGAGGGGGTGGGCCAACGTCCTGACTTTC. Translating it yields CASSPGRGWANVLTF. The chain couples TRBV7-2 to TRBJ2-6, with 8 bases lining up with TRBD2. Germline V gene data show CDR1 as SGHTA and CDR2 as FQGNSA. There are 15 residues in the CDR3. V lost 5 bases and J lost 5; bases outside the gene matches: 5. Looking up the rest from reference TRBV7-2 and TRBJ2-6 gives the full variable domain: GAGVSQSPSNKVTEKGKDVELRCDPISGHTALYWYRQSLGQGLEFLIYFQGNSAPDKSGLPSDRFSAERTGGSVSTLTIQRTQQEDSAVYLCASSPGRGWANVLTFGAGSRLTVL.

This clonotype was observed a few times. V is TRBV30 and J is TRBJ1-2; the D is unclear. Germline V lookup: CDR1 GTSNPN, CDR2 SVGIG (reference sequence). V was cut by 5 bases and J by 8 bases, with 12 bases left in between. The CDR3 length is 11 residues. The CDR3 region has the DNA TGTGCCTGGGACAACCTAGGGGGCTACACCTTC. Protein product: CAWDNLGGYTF.

This clonotype has ten or more counts. The chain is built from TRBV28 and TRBJ2-1, with D perhaps TRBD2 (6 bases). CDR1 and CDR2 from the germline V gene are MDHEN and SYDVKM. V dropped 5 bases and J dropped 6 bases, with 14 bases sitting between them. The CDR3 loop spans 14 amino acids. The CDR3 DNA reads TGTGCCAGCAGTAAGGCTAGCGAAGTCAATGAGCAGTTCTTC. This encodes CASSKASEVNEQFF.

This clonotype has ten or more counts. The V gene is TRBV7-2, the J gene TRBJ1-5; 8 bases agree with TRBD1. CDR1 SGHTA and CDR2 FQGNSA come from the germline V gene. Trimming took 5 bases from V and 6 from J; bases not matched to a gene: 3. CDR3 length: 13 amino acids. The CDR3 loop reads CASSGTGSQPQHF. In DNA form, the CDR3 reads TGTGCCAGCAGCGGGACAGGTAGTCAGCCCCAGCATTTT.

This clonotype was picked up a small number of times. The chain joins TRBV7-2 to TRBJ2-1, with unresolved D. The V and J ends lost 1 base and 9 bases respectively, with 16 bases between them. Looked up from germline, CDR1 is SGHTA and CDR2 is FQGNSA. There are 15 residues in the CDR3. CDR3 loop: CASSLVGNGLGEQFF. The DNA of the CDR3 is TGTGCCAGCAGCTTAGTTGGTAACGGCCTGGGTGAGCAGTTCTTC.

The chain employs TRBV9 and TRBJ1-2; D is perhaps TRBD1 (6 bases). CDR3 size: 13 residues. Germline V gene lookup returns CDR1 SGDLS and CDR2 YYNGEE. The germline V and J ends were trimmed by 3 bases and 5 bases, with 11 bases remaining between them. The CDR3 is CASSEGGLYGYTF. The CDR3, as DNA: TGTGCCAGCAGCGAGGGGGGTTTATATGGCTACACCTTC.

This clonotype appeared a few times. The chain employs TRBV20-1 and TRBJ2-2; D not certain. Germline CDR1 is DFQATT and CDR2 is SNEGSKA (reference sequence). The CDR3 has 16 amino acids. V gave up 0 bases and J gave up 1 base, with 12 bases separating them. CDR3 loop: CSARDRVAGNTGELFF. The CDR3 coding sequence is TGCAGTGCTAGAGATCGGGTGGCCGGGAACACCGGGGAGCTGTTTTTT.

The chain uses TRBV10-3 and TRBJ2-7; 8 nucleotides line up with TRBD2. The CDR3 is 15 amino acids. V was pared by 0 bases and J by 5 bases, with 6 bases of the junction left unmatched. From germline, CDR1 is ENHRY and CDR2 SYGVKD. CDR3 loop: CAISESWRGANEQYF. In DNA form, the CDR3 reads TGTGCCATCAGTGAGTCGTGGCGGGGGGCAAACGAGCAGTACTTC.

Note on this clonotype: Since a much larger clone is just one base distant, this may be a read error. The V gene is TRBV5-4, the J gene TRBJ1-1, with D uncertain. V lost 4 bases and J 0 bases, leaving 7 bases between the germline ends. CDR1 is SGHNT, CDR2 YYREEE, per germline (reference sequence). The CDR3 is 13 amino acids. CDR3: CASSKILNTEAFF. In DNA, the CDR3 is TGTGCCAGCAGCAAGATCTTGAACACTGAAGCTTTCTTT.

In this sample, this clonotype turned up many times. The chain links TRBV7-2 to TRBJ2-5; D gene ambiguous. The CDR3 totals 14 residues. V was trimmed by 2 bases and J by 1 base, leaving 8 bases between them. Per the germline V gene, CDR1 is SGHTA and CDR2 is FQGNSA. The CDR3 DNA follows: TGTGCCAGCAGCTTAAAGCAGATCCAAGAGACCCAGTACTTC. Amino acid sequence: CASSLKQIQETQYF. The whole variable domain, remainder taken from reference TRBV7-2 and TRBJ2-5, is GAGVSQSPSNKVTEKGKDVELRCDPISGHTALYWYRQSLGQGLEFLIYFQGNSAPDKSGLPSDRFSAERTGGSVSTLTIQRTQQEDSAVYLCASSLKQIQETQYFGPGTRLLVL.